What follows are 27 T cell receptor beta chains derived from one specimen sequenced in a study of low-dose radiotherapy and immunotherapy resistance in tumors. Time point denoted: after trial treatment. Treatment given: LDRT plus nivolumab, ipilimumab, low-dose cyclophosphamide and aspirin (RACIN trial). First-strand cDNA relied on TRAV- and TRBV-specific primers spanning alpha and beta chains. Over approximately 20 PCR cycles, TCRs were amplified from a constant-region primer and V-primer adapter. TCRdb itself ran the reads through MiXCR, one entry per CDR3 protein. There are around 58,000 distinct CDR3 sequences in the sample; 20% to 25% occur only once, and about 7% lies in the top ten. Sample: PBMCs, taken after low-dose radiotherapy plus immunotherapy. The receptors here all came from a male donor with prostate cancer.

In this sample, this clonotype turned up many times. The chain couples TRBV28 to TRBJ2-3; D may be TRBD2 (6 bases). CDR3 size: 13 residues. Trimming shortened V by 3 bases and J by 4 bases, and 8 bases separated the two germline ends. Germline V gene lookup returns CDR1 MDHEN and CDR2 SYDVKM. The chain's CDR3 is CASSFGGSDTQYF. The CDR3 coding sequence is TGTGCCAGCAGTTTTGGGGGGTCAGATACGCAGTATTTT.

This clonotype is medium-sized in the sample. Germline is not matched at one junction end, which may reflect a read error. V usage is TRBV5-5 and J usage is TRBJ1-2; 7 nucleotides agree with TRBD1. The CDR3 is 15 amino acids. In germline, CDR1 is SGHKS, CDR2 YYEKEE (reference sequence). As DNA, the CDR3 is TGCGCCAGCAGCACTGACCCCAGACAGGGCAGCGGCTACACCTTC. It specifies CASSTDPRQGSGYTF.

At least ten counts were recorded for this clonotype. The J gene is TRBJ1-1, the V gene TRBV5-1; D gene ambiguous. The CDR3 contains 14 residues. Trimming took off 4 bases at V and 2 bases at J, with 12 bases between the two ends. Germline V gene lookup returns CDR1 SGHRS and CDR2 YFSETQ. The CDR3 DNA reads as TGCGCCAGCAGCCCCCTCGGTACTAACACTGAAGCTTTCTTT. Translation: CASSPLGTNTEAFF.

This clonotype was detected ten times or more. The gene calls are TRBV28 and TRBJ1-5; unclear D gene. The V end was cut by 7 bases, the J end by 5 bases, with 12 bases between. In germline, CDR1 is MDHEN, CDR2 SYDVKM. The CDR3 is made up of 13 amino acids. The CDR3 region is CASTRNPDQPQHF. The CDR3 DNA sequence: TGTGCCAGCACCAGAAATCCCGATCAGCCCCAGCATTTT.

Notes on this clonotype: The limits of the CDR3 on the DNA are not certain, so only TCRdb's listed CDR3 is given. V gene TRBV2 combines with J gene TRBJ2-2; the table's D call of TRBD1 was not tested on the DNA. The CDR3 is 18 amino acids in total, end residues counted. CDR1 and CDR2 from the germline V gene are SNHLY and FYNNEI. The CDR3 sequence is CASSVTGSRGGTGELFFF.

This clonotype appeared many times. The rearrangement uses TRBV7-9 and TRBJ1-2; no clear D. CDR3 length equals 15 residues. Germline V gene data show CDR1 as SEHNR and CDR2 as FQNEAQ (reference sequence). Trimming shortened V by 4 bases and J by 1 base, and 13 bases separated the two germline ends. The CDR3 loop is CASSWPLTVNYGYTF. The CDR3, as DNA: TGTGCCAGCAGCTGGCCCTTAACAGTTAACTATGGCTACACCTTC.

This clonotype came up many times. The chain combines TRBV28 with TRBJ2-7; 7 bases align to TRBD1. Per germline, CDR1 MDHEN and CDR2 SYDVKM. The CDR3 spans 17 residues. V was pared by 1 base and J by 0 bases, with 9 bases of the junction left unmatched. CDR3 sequence: CASSLFGRQGSSYEQYF. DNA for the CDR3: TGTGCCAGCAGTTTATTTGGCCGACAGGGTAGCTCCTACGAGCAGTACTTC.

This clonotype has only a few counts. This chain uses TRBV27 with TRBJ2-1; TRBD1 matches at 9 bases. V was clipped by 2 bases and J by 2 bases; unmatched bases: 1. The CDR3 extends over 15 amino acids. The germline gives CDR1 MNHEY, CDR2 SMNVEV (reference sequence). This CDR3 reads CASSLRQGAYNEQFF. The CDR3, as DNA: TGTGCCAGCAGTTTAAGACAGGGGGCCTACAATGAGCAGTTCTTC.

Only a few counts were recorded for this clonotype. The V call is TRBV30, the J call TRBJ2-5; TRBD2 is a possible D gene (5 bases). The V end was cut by 5 bases, the J end by 1 base, with 11 bases between. This CDR3 region has 13 residues. Germline CDR1 is GTSNPN and CDR2 is SVGIG (reference sequence). This CDR3 reads CAWGGRTQETQYF. CDR3 DNA sequence: TGTGCCTGGGGAGGACGGACCCAAGAGACCCAGTACTTC.

This clonotype showed up many times. The chain combines TRBV10-3 with TRBJ2-7; D unresolved. V gave up 0 bases and J gave up 2 bases, with 8 bases separating them. Germline V CDR1 and CDR2: ENHRY, SYGVKD. The CDR3 totals 14 residues. The chain's CDR3 is CAISESAGPYEQYF. As DNA, the CDR3 is TGTGCCATCAGTGAGTCAGCAGGCCCCTACGAGCAGTACTTC.

This clonotype came up many times. The V and J genes are TRBV28 and TRBJ2-5, with D maybe TRBD1 (6 bases). V was shortened by 5 bases and J by 7 bases, with 20 bases between the two germline ends. The CDR3 consists of 15 residues. Germline V gene sequence: CDR1 MDHEN, CDR2 SYDVKM. The CDR3 nucleotides are TGTGCCAGCAGTGCGCCTGGGGGCGTTAAGGCGACCCAGTACTTC. As protein: CASSAPGGVKATQYF.

This clonotype was seen ten or more times. V is TRBV4-3 and J is TRBJ2-1; 7 bases match TRBD1. The CDR3 covers 15 residues. J was trimmed by 7 bases and V by 6 bases; bases with no gene match: 12. Per the germline V gene, CDR1 is LGHNA and CDR2 is YSLEER. This chain's CDR3 is CASRDRVKLGNEQFF. CDR3 DNA sequence: TGCGCCAGCAGAGACAGGGTGAAATTGGGTAATGAGCAGTTCTTC.

Ten or more counts support this clonotype. V is TRBV6-2 or TRBV6-3 and J is TRBJ2-7; 7 nucleotides agree with TRBD1. The CDR3 extends over 16 amino acids. V lost 6 bases, J lost 2 bases, and 13 bases stayed unmatched. CDR1 is MNHEY, CDR2 SVGEGT, per germline. The CDR3 bases are TGTGCCAGCAGATCCTTGACAGGGCTGGGCACCTACGAGCAGTACTTC. Protein product: CASRSLTGLGTYEQYF.

The CDR3 DNA is TGTGCCAGCTCGACAGGGGGCACAGATACGCAGTATTTT. It is translated as CASSTGGTDTQYF. The J gene is TRBJ2-3, the V gene TRBV9; TRBD1 matches at 8 bases. Germline values: CDR1 SGDLS, CDR2 YYNGEE. This CDR3 comprises 13 residues. V shed 7 bases, J shed 1 base, and the junction held 2 bases outside the gene matches.

This clonotype was picked up many times. The V call is TRBV7-9, the J call TRBJ2-7; TRBD1 matches at 10 bases. The CDR3 contains 15 residues. Germline V gene data show CDR1 as SEHNR and CDR2 as FQNEAQ (reference sequence). Losses at the gene ends were 5 bases for V and 2 bases for J; bases not matched to a gene: 6. For the CDR3, the DNA is TGTGCCAGCAGCACACGAGGGACAGGGGCCTACGAGCAGTACTTC. Its translation: CASSTRGTGAYEQYF.

V usage is TRBV29-1 and J usage is TRBJ2-7; TRBD2 matches 7 bases. Germline V gene lookup returns CDR1 SQVTM and CDR2 ANQGSEA. The J segment lost 7 bases and the V segment lost 4 bases, leaving 19 bases of the junction unmatched. This CDR3 has 16 amino acids. CDR3 sequence: CSVGDVGGKSSQEQYF. In DNA, the CDR3 is TGCAGCGTTGGGGACGTGGGAGGGAAAAGCTCCCAGGAGCAGTACTTC.

The V and J genes are TRBV24-1 and TRBJ2-3; TRBD2 matches 12 bases. V shed 3 bases, J shed 5 bases, and the junction held 5 bases outside the gene matches. The CDR3 is made up of 16 amino acids. Looked up from germline, CDR1 is KGHDR and CDR2 is SFDVKD. Here the CDR3 DNA reads TGTGCCACCAGTGATACCGGACTAGCGGGATTAGATACGCAGTATTTT. Residues: CATSDTGLAGLDTQYF.

This clonotype was seen repeatedly, ten times or more. The CDR3 DNA reads as TGCGCCAGCAGCCACTCTGGTAGCAATGAGCAGTTCTTC. Translation: CASSHSGSNEQFF. The J gene is TRBJ2-1, the V gene TRBV4-3; D is unresolved. The germline gives CDR1 LGHNA, CDR2 YSLEER. The CDR3 spans 13 residues. V lost 3 bases to trimming and J lost 6 bases, with 9 bases between them.

This clonotype has at least ten counts. The chain has TRBV12-5 and TRBJ2-1; 9 bases line up with TRBD1. Looked up from germline, CDR1 is LGHNT and CDR2 is FRNRAP. The V segment lost 5 bases and the J segment 9 bases; nucleotides outside the gene matches: 11. This CDR3 is 15 amino acids long. The CDR3 is CASGALSGTGIEQFF. CDR3 nucleotides: TGTGCTAGTGGTGCCCTATCGGGGACAGGGATTGAGCAGTTCTTC.

In its sample, this clonotype was seen many times. This chain connects TRBV4-3 to TRBJ1-5, with a possible D match to TRBD1 (6 bases). V was clipped by 1 base and J by 7 bases, with 11 bases between them. The CDR3 has 14 amino acids. Germline loops: CDR1 LGHNA, CDR2 YSLEER. The chain's CDR3 is CASSQGGTFQPQHF. CDR3 DNA: TGCGCCAGCAGCCAAGGGGGGACATTCCAGCCCCAGCATTTT.

The chain employs TRBV5-1 and TRBJ1-2; the D is unclear. CDR1 is SGHRS and CDR2 is YFSETQ in the germline V gene. CDR3 size: 14 residues. V gave up 2 bases and J gave up 4 bases, with 12 bases separating them. The CDR3 sequence: CASSLTTDGYGYTF. The CDR3, as DNA: TGCGCCAGCAGCTTAACTACGGACGGCTATGGCTACACCTTC.

This clonotype was counted ten times or more. The genes are TRBV18 and TRBJ2-1; D is unclear. V lost 6 bases and J 6 bases, leaving 9 bases between the germline ends. Germline CDR1 KGHSH, CDR2 LQKENI. This CDR3 comprises 12 residues. The CDR3 region has the DNA TGTGCCAGCTCTTCTGAGCGCAATGAGCAGTTCTTC. This sequence encodes CASSSERNEQFF.

This clonotype was counted ten times or more. This rearrangement joins TRBV7-2 to TRBJ2-7; tentatively, D is TRBD1 (6 bases). With 1 base removed from V and 3 bases from J, the gap between germline ends came to 13 bases. The CDR3 covers 15 residues. Germline V lookup: CDR1 SGHTA, CDR2 FQGNSA. CDR3 in DNA: TGTGCCAGCAGCTTAGAATCAGGGGCCTACTACGAGCAGTACTTC. Its translation is CASSLESGAYYEQYF.

This sequence joins TRBV20-1 and TRBJ1-5, with D hard to call. CDR1 and CDR2 from the germline V gene are DFQATT and SNEGSKA (reference sequence). This CDR3 spans 13 amino acids. V was clipped by 6 bases and J by 2 bases, with 11 bases between them. DNA for the CDR3: TGCAGTGCCCTGTCTGGGGGCAATCAGCCCCAGCATTTT. As protein: CSALSGGNQPQHF.

This clonotype was seen many times. The chain uses TRBV28 and TRBJ1-1; the D is unclear. This CDR3 contains 11 residues. Trimming took 6 bases from V and 1 from J, leaving 3 bases between them. Germline-derived CDR1 and CDR2 are MDHEN and SYDVKM. CDR3 coding DNA: TGTGCCAGCAGCCAGAACACTGAAGCTTTCTTT. Amino acid sequence: CASSQNTEAFF.

This clonotype was detected many times. The chain links TRBV7-3 to TRBJ2-1, with 8 positions matching TRBD2. Trimming took 4 bases from V and 2 from J; bases not matched to a gene: 4. CDR1 and CDR2 from the germline V gene are SGHTA and FQGTGA. CDR3 length: 15 residues. The CDR3 DNA is TGTGCCAGCAGCTCTGCGGGAGGCCCCTACAATGAGCAGTTCTTC. This translates into CASSSAGGPYNEQFF.

This clonotype has a count of ten or more. The rearrangement uses TRBV28 and TRBJ2-7; TRBD2 is a possible D gene (5 bases). V lost 8 bases and J lost 2, with 10 bases in between. This CDR3 spans 12 amino acids. The V gene's germline CDR1 is MDHEN and CDR2 SYDVKM. CDR3: CASRTGTYEQYF. CDR3 in DNA: TGTGCCAGCCGGACTGGGACCTACGAGCAGTACTTC.